Shown below are 3 T cell receptor beta chains from a single sample sequenced in a study of T cell repertoires in cytomegalovirus infection. The antigens these receptors bind are not known. Each CDR3 protein is one row after TCRdb ran MiXCR on the reads. The repertoire includes under 500,000 distinct CDR3 sequences, approximately 40% of them detected once, and about 39% sits in the top ten. The input for sequencing was cultured PBMCs, taken from culture after CMV antigen stimulation. The source is a human donor in good health (CMV status not recorded). Some clones in this sample may be carry-over from other donors' samples.

Details on this clonotype: Sequence at one end of the junction differs from germline and may be a read error. V and J are TRBV4-1 and TRBJ2-2; 11 nucleotides align to TRBD1. The V gene's germline CDR1 is MGHRA and CDR2 YSYEKL. The CDR3 contains 15 residues. CDR3 residues: CASSWGQGGTGELFF. The CDR3 nucleotides are TGTGCCAGCAGTTGGGGACAGGGGGGCACCGGGGAGCTGTTTTTT.

This chain links TRBV4-1 with TRBJ2-3; a possible D gene is TRBD2 (5 bases). This CDR3 region has 14 residues. The V end lost 5 bases, the J end lost 3 bases, and 12 bases lay between the germline ends. CDR1 MGHRA and CDR2 YSYEKL come from the germline V gene. The CDR3 spells CASSSRDGTDTQYF. CDR3 bases: TGCGCCAGCAGCAGCCGGGATGGTACAGATACGCAGTATTTT.

Comment on this clonotype: The junction and the germline gene differ at one end; a read error may be behind it. V usage is TRBV12-3 or TRBV12-4 and J usage is TRBJ2-1; a weak D match, TRBD2 (6 bases). The CDR3 length is 12 residues. CDR3 bases: TGTTCCAGCAGCAGCGGGTACAATGAGCAGTTCTTC. Translating gives CSSSSGYNEQFF.